The present TCR beta chain was sequenced within a study of shared clonotypes between healthy human individuals. This clone was picked up a small number of times. CDR1 is GTSNPN and CDR2 is SVGIG in the germline V gene (reference sequence). This CDR3 spans 14 amino acids. V lost 3 bases and J lost 8, with 16 bases in between. Repertoires were generated with immunoSEQ multiplex PCR, while TCRdb's copy carries only in-frame clones and drops some. The data hold hundreds of thousands of clones, with 73% observed a single time. Sequencing was carried out using memory CD4+ T cells sorted from blood. Noted subset: CD45RA-negative fraction. The chain is built from TRBV30 and TRBJ1-4; weak D call: TRBD1 (5 bases). The TCR was taken from a woman aged 30 to 39 in good health. This chain's CDR3 is CAWSAKGAGEKLFF. Here the CDR3 DNA reads TGTGCCTGGAGCGCCAAAGGGGCAGGGGAAAAACTGTTTTTT.